The subject of this entry is one T cell receptor (beta chain). The CDR3 spans 12 residues. The ends were cut back, 6 bases at V and 0 bases at J, with 5 bases in the middle. The V gene's germline CDR1 is MDHEN and CDR2 SYDVKM. As handled by the study authors: Reference gene primer amplification in the assay estimated nucleated cell counts. The assay was immunoSEQ multiplex PCR, and TCRdb's table has in-frame clones only and misses some. From that table come the V and J calls and clone size; the DNA was used to work out D and trimming. The sample consists of 200,000 to 300,000 clones, just under 85% of them appearing once. The source of the sample is a study of blood T cell repertoires in COVID-19. Study-wide context: COVID-19 samples, acute and convalescent, were from the United States, Italy and Spain.

This TCR was sampled from a woman aged 80 or over with acute or convalescent COVID-19. Sequences were obtained from peripheral blood. The rearrangement uses TRBV28 and TRBJ1-2; D call uncertain. DNA of the CDR3: TGTGCCAGCAGGAGGCCTAACTATGGCTACACCTTC. Protein product: CASRRPNYGYTF.